What follows are 13 T cell receptor beta chains derived from one specimen sequenced in a study of T cells in Graves' hyperthyroidism and ophthalmopathy. Researchers took RNA transcripts and amplified the TCR beta CDR3 regions from them. Primed by the HTBI set, a first-round RT-PCR was run on the TCR CDR3. TCRdb passed the multiplex PCR reads through MiXCR, listing each CDR3 protein once. The data contain about 720,000 distinct CDR3 sequences, around a sixth of them singletons. Source material: blood. These receptors all stem from a woman between 50 and 59 years old with Graves' hyperthyroidism that later progressed to Graves' ophthalmopathy.

The sample holds many counts of this clonotype. This chain links TRBV20-1 with TRBJ2-1; TRBD2 matches 9 bases. In germline, CDR1 is DFQATT, CDR2 SNEGSKA (reference sequence). Unmatched junction bases numbered 8, after V lost 3 bases and J lost 8 bases. The CDR3 is 14 residues long. CDR3 residues: CSASGAGGLDEQFF. In DNA, the CDR3 is TGCAGTGCTAGCGGGGCGGGGGGGCTCGATGAGCAGTTCTTC.

This clonotype was recorded at least ten times. This chain uses TRBV5-1 with TRBJ2-3, with D perhaps matching TRBD2 (5 bases). Germline V gives CDR1 SGHRS, CDR2 YFSETQ. Trimming shortened V by 4 bases and J by 1 base, and 10 bases separated the two germline ends. The length of the CDR3 is 14 residues. The CDR3 spells CASSSGDGTDTQYF. The CDR3 nucleotides are TGCGCCAGCAGCAGCGGAGACGGCACAGATACGCAGTATTTT.

The count of this clonotype is one. This may come from a read error, since a much larger clone is one base off. The rearrangement joins TRBV2 to TRBJ1-1; 9 bases are a match to TRBD1. Germline lookup yields CDR1 SNHLY and CDR2 FYNNEI. The CDR3 totals 15 residues. The CDR3 region has the DNA TGTGCCAACAGTGAAGGGGACAGGGTGAACACTGAAGCTTTCTTT. Translating it yields CANSEGDRVNTEAFF.

This chain connects TRBV3-1 to TRBJ2-3, with 10 bases fitting TRBD2. Germline V lookup: CDR1 LGHDT, CDR2 YNNKEL (reference sequence). V lost 0 bases to trimming and J lost 6 bases; unmatched junction nucleotides: 9. The CDR3 is 17 residues long. CDR3 sequence (DNA): TGTGCCAGCAGCCAAGATCGGAGCGGGGGGGCCTGGGATACGCAGTATTTT. Amino acid sequence: CASSQDRSGGAWDTQYF.

This clonotype was counted between two and nine times. V gene TRBV20-1 combines with J gene TRBJ2-7, with TRBD1 matching over 7 bases. The length of the CDR3 is 14 residues. V was pared by 4 bases and J by 2 bases, with 8 bases of the junction left unmatched. The V gene's germline CDR1 is DFQATT and CDR2 SNEGSKA (reference sequence). This CDR3 reads CSAIMTGWTYEQYF. The CDR3 coding sequence is TGCAGTGCTATAATGACAGGGTGGACCTACGAGCAGTACTTC.

The chain uses TRBV2 and TRBJ1-1, with D unresolved. Germline V gene data show CDR1 as SNHLY and CDR2 as FYNNEI. The ends were cut back, 6 bases at V and 1 base at J, with 12 bases in the middle. The CDR3 runs to 14 residues. This CDR3 reads CASRPPRRNTEAFF. The CDR3 DNA sequence: TGTGCCAGCAGACCTCCCCGGAGGAACACTGAAGCTTTCTTT.

This clonotype was detected many times. V usage is TRBV5-1 and J usage is TRBJ2-5; TRBD2 matches 12 bases. Unmatched junction bases numbered 11, after V lost 1 base and J lost 4 bases. Germline V gene lookup returns CDR1 SGHRS and CDR2 YFSETQ. This CDR3 region has 18 residues. Here the CDR3 reads CASSLSLAGGPPTETQYF. CDR3 DNA sequence: TGCGCCAGCAGCTTGAGTCTAGCGGGGGGGCCACCGACAGAGACCCAGTACTTC.

The chain employs TRBV6-1 and TRBJ2-3, with 10 bases fitting TRBD2. The V and J ends lost 4 bases and 5 bases, in that order; junction bases with no gene match: 6. This CDR3 is 15 amino acids long. Germline loops: CDR1 MNHNS, CDR2 SASEGT. CDR3 residues: CASSVPGLARDTQYF. DNA for the CDR3: TGTGCCAGCAGTGTGCCGGGACTAGCGAGAGATACGCAGTATTTT.

The chain links TRBV12-3 or TRBV12-4 to TRBJ2-7; TRBD1 might be the D (6 bases). The CDR3 is 15 amino acids. V gave up 7 bases and J gave up 4 bases, with 20 bases separating them. CDR3 region: CASTPRAEQGYEQYF. The CDR3 DNA reads as TGTGCCAGCACCCCCCGGGCGGAACAGGGTTACGAGCAGTACTTC.

The chain has TRBV7-3 and TRBJ2-7; D possibly uses TRBD1 or TRBD2 (6 bases each). Trimming cost V 5 bases and J 5 bases, with 16 bases left between them. The germline V gene has CDR1 SGHTA and CDR2 FQGTGA. The CDR3 runs 14 residues. The CDR3 protein is CASSPSGGGNEQYF. In nucleotides, the CDR3 is TGTGCCAGCAGCCCTAGTGGAGGGGGGAACGAGCAGTACTTC. Using reference TRBV7-3 and TRBJ2-7 for the parts outside the CDR3, the full variable domain is GAGVSQTPSNKVTEKGKYVELRCDPISGHTALYWYRQSLGQGPEFLIYFQGTGAADDSGLPNDRFFAVRPEGSVSTLKIQRTERGDSAVYLCASSPSGGGNEQYFGPGTRLTVT.

This clonotype has just a few counts. The chain uses TRBV4-1 and TRBJ2-7, with D perhaps matching TRBD1 (6 bases). CDR1 is MGHRA and CDR2 is YSYEKL in the germline V gene. With 1 base removed from V and 3 bases from J, the gap between germline ends came to 13 bases. The length of the CDR3 is 15 residues. This CDR3 reads CASSQGSQGGYEQYF. The DNA for the CDR3 is TGCGCCAGCAGCCAAGGAAGTCAAGGGGGCTACGAGCAGTACTTC.

The chain employs TRBV15 and TRBJ2-6, with 8 bases identical to TRBD2. Germline V gene lookup returns CDR1 LNHNV and CDR2 YYDKDF (reference sequence). The V and J ends lost 4 bases and 4 bases, in that order; junction bases with no gene match: 9. The CDR3 is 17 residues long. The CDR3 spells CATSIQPAGDGANVLTF. The CDR3 nucleotides read TGTGCCACCAGCATACAGCCAGCGGGGGACGGGGCCAACGTCCTGACTTTC.

This chain links TRBV6-1 with TRBJ1-4; D might be TRBD1 (5 bases). V lost 6 bases, J lost 5 bases, and 16 bases lay in between. Looked up from germline, CDR1 is MNHNS and CDR2 is SASEGT. CDR3 length: 15 amino acids. CDR3 region: CASSSVTGGNEKLFF. DNA of the CDR3: TGTGCCAGCAGCTCAGTAACGGGGGGGAATGAAAAACTGTTTTTT.